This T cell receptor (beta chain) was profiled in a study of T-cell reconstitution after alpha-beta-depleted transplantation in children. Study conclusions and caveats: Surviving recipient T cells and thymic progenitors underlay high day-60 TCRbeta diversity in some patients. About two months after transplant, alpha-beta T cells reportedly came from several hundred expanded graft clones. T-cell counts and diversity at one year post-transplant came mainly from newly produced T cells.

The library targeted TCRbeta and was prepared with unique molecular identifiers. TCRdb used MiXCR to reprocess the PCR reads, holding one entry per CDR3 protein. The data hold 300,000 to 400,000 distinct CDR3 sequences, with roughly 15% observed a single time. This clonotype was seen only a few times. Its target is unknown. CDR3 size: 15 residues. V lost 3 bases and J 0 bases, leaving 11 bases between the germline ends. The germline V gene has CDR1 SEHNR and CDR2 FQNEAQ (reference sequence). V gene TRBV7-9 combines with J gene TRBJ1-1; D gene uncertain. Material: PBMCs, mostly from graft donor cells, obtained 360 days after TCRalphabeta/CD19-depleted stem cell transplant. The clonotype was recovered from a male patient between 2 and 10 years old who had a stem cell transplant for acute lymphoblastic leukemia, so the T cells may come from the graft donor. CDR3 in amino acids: CASSFTGHMNTEAFF. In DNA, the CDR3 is TGTGCCAGCAGCTTTACCGGGCATATGAACACTGAAGCTTTCTTT. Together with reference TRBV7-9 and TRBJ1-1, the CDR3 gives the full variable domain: DTGVSQNPRHKITKRGQNVTFRCDPISEHNRLYWYRQTLGQGPEFLTYFQNEAQLEKSRLLSDRFSAERPKGSFSTLEIQRTEQGDSAMYLCASSFTGHMNTEAFFGQGTRLTVV.